The text below deals with one T cell receptor (beta chain). Its target is not known. CDR3 length: 13 residues. The V end was cut by 3 bases, the J end by 4 bases, with 10 bases between. Per germline, CDR1 SGHTS and CDR2 YDEGEE. Those who donated, Caucasian adults without exception, all lived in Nashville, Tennessee. Profiling relied on immunoSEQ multiplex PCR, and the TCRdb table lists in-frame clones only, not all of them. The profile shows 2,100,000 or so clones, approximately 95% of them singletons. The data are from a study of shared clonotypes between healthy human individuals. Study at large: Each donor contributed plates that comprised three CD4 naive, three CD4 memory, two CD8 naive and one CD8 memory. Broader study findings: Naive CD4 clonotypes were shared across a few donors at roughly 4.6%.

The chain uses TRBV5-8 and TRBJ1-2; D is unresolved. Sequencing input: naive CD4+ T cells sorted from blood. Subset reported: CD45RA+ positively selected. The origin of this receptor is a man younger than 35 in good health. Written as DNA, the CDR3 is TGTGCCAGCAGCTCGGACGCCAGCTATGGCTACACCTTC. The encoded protein is CASSSDASYGYTF.